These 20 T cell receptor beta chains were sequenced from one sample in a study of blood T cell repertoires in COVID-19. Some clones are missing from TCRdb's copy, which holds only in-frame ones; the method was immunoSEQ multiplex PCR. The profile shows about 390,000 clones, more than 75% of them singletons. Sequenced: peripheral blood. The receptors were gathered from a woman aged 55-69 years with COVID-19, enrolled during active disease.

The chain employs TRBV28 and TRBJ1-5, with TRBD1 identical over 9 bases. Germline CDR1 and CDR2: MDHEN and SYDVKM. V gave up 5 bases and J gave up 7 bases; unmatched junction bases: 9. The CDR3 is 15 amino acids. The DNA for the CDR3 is TGTGCCAGCAGTCCCGGGACAGGGCCGACCCAGCCCCAGCATTTT. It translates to CASSPGTGPTQPQHF.

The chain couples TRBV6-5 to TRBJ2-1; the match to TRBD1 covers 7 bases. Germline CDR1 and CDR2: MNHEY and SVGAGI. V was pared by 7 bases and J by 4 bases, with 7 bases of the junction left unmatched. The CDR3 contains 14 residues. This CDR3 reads CASTEGDRYNEQFF. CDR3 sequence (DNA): TGTGCCAGCACCGAGGGGGACAGATACAATGAGCAGTTCTTC.

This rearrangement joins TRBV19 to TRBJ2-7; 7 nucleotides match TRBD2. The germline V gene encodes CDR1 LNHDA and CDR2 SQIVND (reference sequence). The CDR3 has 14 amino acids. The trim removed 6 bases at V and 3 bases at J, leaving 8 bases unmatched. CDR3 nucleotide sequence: TGTGCCAGTAGGGGAAGCGGGGCCTACTACGAGCAGTACTTC. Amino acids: CASRGSGAYYEQYF.

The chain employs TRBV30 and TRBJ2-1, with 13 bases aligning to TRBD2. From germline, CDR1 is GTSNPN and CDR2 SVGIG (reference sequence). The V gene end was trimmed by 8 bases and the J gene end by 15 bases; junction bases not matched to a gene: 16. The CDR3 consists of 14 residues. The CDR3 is CAGTGRTSGGWMFF. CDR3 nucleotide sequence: TGTGCCGGGACCGGGCGGACTAGCGGGGGTTGGATGTTCTTC.

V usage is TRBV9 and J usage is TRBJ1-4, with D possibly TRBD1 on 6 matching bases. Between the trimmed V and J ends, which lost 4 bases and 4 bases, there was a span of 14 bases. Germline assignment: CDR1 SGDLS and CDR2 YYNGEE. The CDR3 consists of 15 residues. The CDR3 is CASSPGGGVNEKLFF. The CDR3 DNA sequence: TGTGCCAGCAGCCCGGGGGGCGGGGTTAATGAAAAACTGTTTTTT. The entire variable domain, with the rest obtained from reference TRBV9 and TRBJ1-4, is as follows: DSGVTQTPKHLITATGQRVTLRCSPRSGDLSVYWYQQSLDQGLQFLIQYYNGEERAKGNILERFSAQQFPDLHSELNLSSLELGDSALYFCASSPGGGVNEKLFFGSGTQLSVL.

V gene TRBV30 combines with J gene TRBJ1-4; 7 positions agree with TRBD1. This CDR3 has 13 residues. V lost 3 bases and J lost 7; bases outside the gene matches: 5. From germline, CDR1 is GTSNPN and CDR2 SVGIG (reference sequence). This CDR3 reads CAWSGGQVEKLFF. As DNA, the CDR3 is TGTGCCTGGAGCGGAGGACAGGTTGAAAAACTGTTTTTT. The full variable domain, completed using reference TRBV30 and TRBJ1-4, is SQTIHQWPATLVQPVGSPLSLECTVEGTSNPNLYWYRQAAGRGLQLLFYSVGIGQISSEVPQNLSASRPQDRQFILSSKKLLLSDSGFYLCAWSGGQVEKLFFGSGTQLSVL.

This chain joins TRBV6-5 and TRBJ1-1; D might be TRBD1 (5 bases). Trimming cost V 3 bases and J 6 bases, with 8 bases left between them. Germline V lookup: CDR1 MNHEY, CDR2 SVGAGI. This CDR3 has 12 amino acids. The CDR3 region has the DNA TGTGCCAGCAGTTATACGGGGGCTGAAGCTTTCTTT. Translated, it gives CASSYTGAEAFF.

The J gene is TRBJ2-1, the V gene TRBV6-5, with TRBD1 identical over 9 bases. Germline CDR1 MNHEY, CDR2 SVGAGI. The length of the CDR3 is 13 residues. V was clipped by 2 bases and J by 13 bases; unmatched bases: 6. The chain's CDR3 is CASSYEGQGIQFF. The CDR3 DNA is TGTGCCAGCAGTTACGAGGGACAGGGAATCCAGTTCTTC.

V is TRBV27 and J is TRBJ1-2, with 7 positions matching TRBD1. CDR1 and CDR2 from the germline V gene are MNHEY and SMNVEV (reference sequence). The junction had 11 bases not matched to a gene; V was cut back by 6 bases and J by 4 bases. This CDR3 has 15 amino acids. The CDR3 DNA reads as TGTGCCAGCAGGGATTACAGGGGAGGTTCCTATGGCTACACCTTC. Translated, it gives CASRDYRGGSYGYTF.

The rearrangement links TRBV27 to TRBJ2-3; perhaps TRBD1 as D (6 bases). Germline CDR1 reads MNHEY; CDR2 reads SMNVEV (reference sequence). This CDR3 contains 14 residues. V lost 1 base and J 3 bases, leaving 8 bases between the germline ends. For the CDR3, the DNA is TGTGCCAGCAGTTTATTGGACAGAACAGATACGCAGTATTTT. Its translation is CASSLLDRTDTQYF.

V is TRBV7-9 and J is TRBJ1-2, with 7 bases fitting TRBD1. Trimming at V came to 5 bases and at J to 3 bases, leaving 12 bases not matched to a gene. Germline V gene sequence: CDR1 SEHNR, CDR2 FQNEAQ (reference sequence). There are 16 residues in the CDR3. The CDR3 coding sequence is TGTGCCAGCAGCCCCACAGGGGTCACCCCCCACTATGGCTACACCTTC. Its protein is CASSPTGVTPHYGYTF.

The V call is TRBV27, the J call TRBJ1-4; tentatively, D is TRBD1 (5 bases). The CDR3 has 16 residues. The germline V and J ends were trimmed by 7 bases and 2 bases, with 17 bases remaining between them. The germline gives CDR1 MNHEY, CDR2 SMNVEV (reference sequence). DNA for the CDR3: TGTGCCAGCACCCTGAAGGGACTGGGGACTAATGAAAAACTGTTTTTT. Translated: CASTLKGLGTNEKLFF.

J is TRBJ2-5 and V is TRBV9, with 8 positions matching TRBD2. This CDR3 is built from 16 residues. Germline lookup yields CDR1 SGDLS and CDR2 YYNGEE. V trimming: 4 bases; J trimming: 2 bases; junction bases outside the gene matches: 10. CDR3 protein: CASSPGGRFLQETQYF. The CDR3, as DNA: TGTGCCAGCAGCCCGGGAGGGAGGTTCCTTCAAGAGACCCAGTACTTC.

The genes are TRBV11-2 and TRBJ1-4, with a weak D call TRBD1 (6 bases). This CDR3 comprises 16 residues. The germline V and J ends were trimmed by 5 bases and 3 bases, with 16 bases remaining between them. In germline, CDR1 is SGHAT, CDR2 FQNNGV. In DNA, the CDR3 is TGTGCCAGCAGCAGAACAGGGCAGGGTGCTAATGAAAAACTGTTTTTT. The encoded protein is CASSRTGQGANEKLFF.

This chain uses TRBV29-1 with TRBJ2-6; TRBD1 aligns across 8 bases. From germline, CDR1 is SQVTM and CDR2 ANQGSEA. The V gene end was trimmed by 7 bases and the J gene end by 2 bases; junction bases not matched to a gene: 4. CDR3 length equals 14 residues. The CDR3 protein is CSAADRAGANVLTF. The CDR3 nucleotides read TGCAGCGCCGCGGACAGGGCTGGGGCCAACGTCCTGACTTTC.

DNA for the CDR3: TGCGCCAGCAGCTCACAGGGGGCTAGGGCTGAAGCTTTCTTT. This encodes CASSSQGARAEAFF. This chain links TRBV5-1 with TRBJ1-1, with 9 bases lining up with TRBD1. The V segment lost 3 bases and the J segment 6 bases; nucleotides outside the gene matches: 6. Germline CDR1 reads SGHRS; CDR2 reads YFSETQ. The CDR3 spans 14 residues.

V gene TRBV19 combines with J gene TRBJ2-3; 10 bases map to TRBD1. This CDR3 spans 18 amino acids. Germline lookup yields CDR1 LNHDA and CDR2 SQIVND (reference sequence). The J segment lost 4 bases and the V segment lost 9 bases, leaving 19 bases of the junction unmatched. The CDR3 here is CASRDRGSGGYFADTQYF. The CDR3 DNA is TGTGCCAGCCGGGACAGGGGATCGGGGGGGTATTTTGCAGATACGCAGTATTTT.

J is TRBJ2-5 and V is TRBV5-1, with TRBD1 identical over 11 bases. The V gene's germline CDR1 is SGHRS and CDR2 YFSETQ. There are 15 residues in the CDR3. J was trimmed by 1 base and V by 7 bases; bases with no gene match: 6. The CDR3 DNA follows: TGCGCCAGCTCCAGGACAGGGGGCACCCAAGAGACCCAGTACTTC. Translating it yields CASSRTGGTQETQYF. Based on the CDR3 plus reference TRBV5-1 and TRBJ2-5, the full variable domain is KAGVTQTPRYLIKTRGQQVTLSCSPISGHRSVSWYQQTPGQGLQFLFEYFSETQRNKGNFPGRFSGRQFSNSRSEMNVSTLELGDSALYLCASSRTGGTQETQYFGPGTRLLVL.

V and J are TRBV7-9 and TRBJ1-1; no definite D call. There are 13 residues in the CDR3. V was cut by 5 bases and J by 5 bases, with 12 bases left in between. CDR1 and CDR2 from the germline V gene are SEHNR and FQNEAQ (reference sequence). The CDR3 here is CASSPRAGTEAFF. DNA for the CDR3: TGTGCCAGCAGCCCTAGGGCGGGGACTGAAGCTTTCTTT.

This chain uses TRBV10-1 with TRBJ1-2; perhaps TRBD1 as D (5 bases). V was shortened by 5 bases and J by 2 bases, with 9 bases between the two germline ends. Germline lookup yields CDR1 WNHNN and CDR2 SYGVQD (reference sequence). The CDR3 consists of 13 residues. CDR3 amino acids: CASSPEGNYGYTF. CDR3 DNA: TGCGCCAGCAGTCCGGAGGGGAACTATGGCTACACCTTC.